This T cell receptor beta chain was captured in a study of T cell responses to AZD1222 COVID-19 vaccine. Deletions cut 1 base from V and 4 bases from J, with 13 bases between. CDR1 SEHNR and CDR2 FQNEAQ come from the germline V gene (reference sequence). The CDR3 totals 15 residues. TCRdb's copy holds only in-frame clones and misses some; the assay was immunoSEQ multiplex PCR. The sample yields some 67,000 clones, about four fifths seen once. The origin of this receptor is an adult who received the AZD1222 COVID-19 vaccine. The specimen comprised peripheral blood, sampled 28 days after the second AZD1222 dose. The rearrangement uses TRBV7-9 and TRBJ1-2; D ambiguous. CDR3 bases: TGTGCCAGCAGCTTAGTAGGCGAGGGATCCTATGGCTACACCTTC. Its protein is CASSLVGEGSYGYTF.